What follows is one T cell receptor (beta chain) and its context. Its antigen remains undetermined. There are no base qualities to consult, and no much larger clone falls within one base. Libraries were prepared through the immunoSEQ multiplex PCR assay. TCRdb obtained this table from immuneACCESS and retained in-frame rearrangements with V and J assigned. These tables miss some clones; where compared with another copy, unresolved V genes account for less than half of the shortfall, and the remainder is unexplained. Across this sample there are some 110,000 clones, with 78% seen only once. The ten largest clones represent 4.5% to 6.5% of the sample. The sample originates from a study of radiotherapy plus CTLA-4 blockade in lung cancer (dated by TCRdb to the late 2010s). About the study as a whole: Among the enrolled patients, 18% had an objective response, and 31% reached disease control. Overall study results and their limits: Early dynamic changes in blood T cell clones, together with increased serum interferon-beta after radiation, were reported as the strongest predictors of response. After treatment with radiotherapy and ipilimumab, TCR clones that came from tumors expanded in the peripheral blood.

The study tested focal radiation therapy combined with CTLA-4 blockade (ipilimumab) in patients with chemo-refractory metastatic non-small-cell lung cancer. The TCR sequence derives from a human donor with non-small cell lung cancer who had a partial response to radiotherapy plus ipilimumab. The source material was peripheral blood, sampled from a patient treated with radiotherapy plus ipilimumab.

The CDR3 is CAWSATGTGSYEQYF. The nucleotides read TGTGCCTGGAGTGCGACCGGGACTGGCTCCTACGAGCAGTACTTC. The V and J segments used are TRBV30 and TRBJ2-7; TRBD2 is possibly the D segment (6 matching bases). Per the germline V gene (reference sequence), GTSNPN is the CDR1 and SVGIG is the CDR2. V lost 1 base and J lost 0 bases; the stretch between them is 13 bases long. From its cysteine to its phenylalanine, the CDR3 spans 15 amino acids. Only the CDR3 DNA stays, 45 bases, in frame from base 1.